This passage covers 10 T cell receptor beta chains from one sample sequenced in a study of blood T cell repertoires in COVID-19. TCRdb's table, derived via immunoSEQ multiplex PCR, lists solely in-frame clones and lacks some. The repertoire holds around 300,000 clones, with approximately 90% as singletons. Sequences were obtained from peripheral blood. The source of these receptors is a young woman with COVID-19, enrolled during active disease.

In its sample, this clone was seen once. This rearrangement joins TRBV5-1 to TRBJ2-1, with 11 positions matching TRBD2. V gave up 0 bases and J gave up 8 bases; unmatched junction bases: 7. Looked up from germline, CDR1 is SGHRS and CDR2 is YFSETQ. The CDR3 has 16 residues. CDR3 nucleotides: TGCGCCAGCAGCTTGGATGTTAGCGGGAGGGTCGATGAGCAGTTCTTC. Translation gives CASSLDVSGRVDEQFF.

CDR3 protein: CASQEGAVYEQYF. Written as DNA, the CDR3 is TGTGCCAGCCAAGAAGGGGCTGTCTACGAGCAGTACTTC. The rearrangement links TRBV2 to TRBJ2-7; D possibly corresponds to TRBD1 (5 bases). Trimming pared 8 bases from V and 3 bases from J, leaving 14 bases between. The CDR3 is 13 amino acids. Germline loops: CDR1 SNHLY, CDR2 FYNNEI.

The CDR3 spells CASSPGQAGVDTIYF. DNA of the CDR3: TGCGCCAGCAGCCCGGGACAGGCCGGAGTAGACACCATATATTTT. The rearrangement links TRBV5-1 to TRBJ1-3; 8 bases match TRBD1. Germline V gives CDR1 SGHRS, CDR2 YFSETQ. V was clipped by 4 bases and J by 8 bases; unmatched bases: 11. The CDR3 has 15 amino acids.

CDR3 DNA sequence: TGCAGCGTCGGGACAGTTTTGGCAGATACGCAGTATTTT. Protein product: CSVGTVLADTQYF. V gene TRBV29-1 combines with J gene TRBJ2-3; TRBD1 matches 7 bases. This CDR3 region has 13 residues. Per the germline V gene, CDR1 is SQVTM and CDR2 is ANQGSEA. J lost 4 bases, V lost 6 bases, and 7 bases had no gene match.

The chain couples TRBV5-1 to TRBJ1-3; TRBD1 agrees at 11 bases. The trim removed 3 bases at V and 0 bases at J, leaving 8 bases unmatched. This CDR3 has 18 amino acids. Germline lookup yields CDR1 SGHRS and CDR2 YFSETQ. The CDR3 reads CASSSGTGGRTSGNTIYF. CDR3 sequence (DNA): TGCGCCAGCAGCTCCGGGACAGGGGGTAGGACCTCTGGAAACACCATATATTTT.

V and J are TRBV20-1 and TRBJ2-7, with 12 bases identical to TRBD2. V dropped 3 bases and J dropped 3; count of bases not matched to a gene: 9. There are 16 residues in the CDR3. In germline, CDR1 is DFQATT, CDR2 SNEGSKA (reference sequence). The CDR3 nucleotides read TGCAGTGCTAGTTACGGACTAGCGGGACTCAACTACGAGCAGTACTTC. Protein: CSASYGLAGLNYEQYF.

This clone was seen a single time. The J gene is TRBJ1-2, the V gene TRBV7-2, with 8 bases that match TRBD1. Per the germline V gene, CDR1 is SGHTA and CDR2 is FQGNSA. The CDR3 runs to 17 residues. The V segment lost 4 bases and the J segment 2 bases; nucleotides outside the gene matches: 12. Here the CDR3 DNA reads TGTGCCAGCAGCTCACCTAGGACAGGGAGGTCCAACTATGGCTACACCTTC. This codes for CASSSPRTGRSNYGYTF.

In DNA form, the CDR3 reads TGTGCCAGCAGCTTATCGGAAGAGGGCCGGGGCTCCTATAATTCACCCCTCCACTTT. It yields the protein CASSLSEEGRGSYNSPLHF. The chain uses TRBV7-9 and TRBJ1-6; D uncertain. V lost 2 bases and J lost 0, with 17 bases in between. Germline V CDR1 and CDR2: SEHNR, FQNEAQ (reference sequence). The CDR3 is 19 residues long. Full variable domain (rest looked up from reference TRBV7-9 and TRBJ1-6): DTGVSQNPRHKITKRGQNVTFRCDPISEHNRLYWYRQTLGQGPEFLTYFQNEAQLEKSRLLSDRFSAERPKGSFSTLEIQRTEQGDSAMYLCASSLSEEGRGSYNSPLHFGNGTRLTVT.

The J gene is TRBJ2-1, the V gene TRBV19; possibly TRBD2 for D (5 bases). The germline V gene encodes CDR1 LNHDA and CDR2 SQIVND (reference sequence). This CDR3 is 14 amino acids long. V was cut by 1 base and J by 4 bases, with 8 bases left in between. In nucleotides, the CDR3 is TGTGCCAGTAGTATAGTAAGCGGTTACAATGAGCAGTTCTTC. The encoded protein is CASSIVSGYNEQFF.

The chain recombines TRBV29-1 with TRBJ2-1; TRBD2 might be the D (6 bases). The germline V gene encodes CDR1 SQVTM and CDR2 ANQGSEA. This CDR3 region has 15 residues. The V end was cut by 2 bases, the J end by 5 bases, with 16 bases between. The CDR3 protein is CSVESLTWGDNEQFF. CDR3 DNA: TGCAGCGTTGAAAGCCTGACATGGGGGGACAATGAGCAGTTCTTC.